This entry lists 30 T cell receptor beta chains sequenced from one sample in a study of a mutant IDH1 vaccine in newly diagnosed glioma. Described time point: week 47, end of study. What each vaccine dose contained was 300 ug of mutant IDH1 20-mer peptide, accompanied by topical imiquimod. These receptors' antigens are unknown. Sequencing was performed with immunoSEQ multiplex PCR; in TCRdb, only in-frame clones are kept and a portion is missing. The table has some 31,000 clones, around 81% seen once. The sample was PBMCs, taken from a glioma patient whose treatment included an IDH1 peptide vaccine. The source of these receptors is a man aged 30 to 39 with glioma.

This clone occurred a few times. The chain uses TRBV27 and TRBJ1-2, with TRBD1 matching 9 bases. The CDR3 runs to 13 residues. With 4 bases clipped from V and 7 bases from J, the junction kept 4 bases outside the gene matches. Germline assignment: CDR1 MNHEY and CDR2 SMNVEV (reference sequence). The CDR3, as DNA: TGTGCCAGCAGTTCTAACAGGGGGCTTGGCTACACCTTC. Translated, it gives CASSSNRGLGYTF.

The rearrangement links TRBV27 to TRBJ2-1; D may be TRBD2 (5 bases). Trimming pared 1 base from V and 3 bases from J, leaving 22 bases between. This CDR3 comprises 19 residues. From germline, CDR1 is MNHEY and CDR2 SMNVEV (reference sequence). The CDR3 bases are TGTGCCAGCAGTTTATTGCGGTTGAGTAGCGTAGAGTACTACAATGAGCAGTTCTTC. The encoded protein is CASSLLRLSSVEYYNEQFF.

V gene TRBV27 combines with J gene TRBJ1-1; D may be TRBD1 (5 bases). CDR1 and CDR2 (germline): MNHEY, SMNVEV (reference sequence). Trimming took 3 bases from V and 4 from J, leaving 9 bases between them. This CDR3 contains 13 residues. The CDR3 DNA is TGTGCCAGCAGTTTGAGGGGCCCCACTGAAGCTTTCTTT. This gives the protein CASSLRGPTEAFF.

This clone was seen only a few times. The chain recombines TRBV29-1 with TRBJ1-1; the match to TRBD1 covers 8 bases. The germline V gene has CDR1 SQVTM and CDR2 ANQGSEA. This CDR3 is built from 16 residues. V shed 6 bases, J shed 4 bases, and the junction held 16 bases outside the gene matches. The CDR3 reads CSVGAGIGQGFTEAFF. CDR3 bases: TGCAGCGTGGGGGCTGGGATAGGACAGGGCTTCACTGAAGCTTTCTTT.

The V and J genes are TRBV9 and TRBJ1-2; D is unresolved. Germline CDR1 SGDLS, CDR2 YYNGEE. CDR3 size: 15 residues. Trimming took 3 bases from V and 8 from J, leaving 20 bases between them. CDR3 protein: CASSGLGSGIRGYTF. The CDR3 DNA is TGTGCCAGCAGCGGCCTAGGTTCGGGAATTCGGGGCTACACCTTC.

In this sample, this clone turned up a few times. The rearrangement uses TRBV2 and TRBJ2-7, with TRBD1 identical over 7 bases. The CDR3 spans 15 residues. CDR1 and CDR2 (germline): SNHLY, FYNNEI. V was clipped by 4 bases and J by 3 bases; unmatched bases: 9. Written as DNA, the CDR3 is TGTGCCAGCAGTGGAACCGGGACAGTGAACTACGAGCAGTACTTC. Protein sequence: CASSGTGTVNYEQYF.

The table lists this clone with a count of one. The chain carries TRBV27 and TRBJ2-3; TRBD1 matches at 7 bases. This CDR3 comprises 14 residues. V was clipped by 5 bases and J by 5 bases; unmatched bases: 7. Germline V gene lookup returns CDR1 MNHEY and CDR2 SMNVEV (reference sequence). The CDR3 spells CASSIYRGRDTQYF. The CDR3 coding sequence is TGTGCCAGCAGTATTTACAGGGGCAGAGATACGCAGTATTTT.

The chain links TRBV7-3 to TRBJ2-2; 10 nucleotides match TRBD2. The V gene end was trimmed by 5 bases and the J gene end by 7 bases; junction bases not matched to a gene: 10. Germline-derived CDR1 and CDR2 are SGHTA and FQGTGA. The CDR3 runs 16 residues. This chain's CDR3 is CASSLLAGAPDGELFF. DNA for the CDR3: TGTGCCAGCAGCCTCCTAGCGGGGGCCCCGGACGGGGAGCTGTTTTTT.

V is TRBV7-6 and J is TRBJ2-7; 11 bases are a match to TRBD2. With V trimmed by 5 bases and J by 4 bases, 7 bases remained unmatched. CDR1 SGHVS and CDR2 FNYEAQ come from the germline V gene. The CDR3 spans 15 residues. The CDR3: CASSQSSGGFYEQYF. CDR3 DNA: TGTGCCAGCAGCCAATCTAGCGGGGGGTTTTACGAGCAGTACTTC. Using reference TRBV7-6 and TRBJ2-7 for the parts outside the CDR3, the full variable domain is GAGVSQSPRYKVTKRGQDVALRCDPISGHVSLYWYRQALGQGPEFLTYFNYEAQQDKSGLPNDRFSAERPEGSISTLTIQRTEQRDSAMYRCASSQSSGGFYEQYFGPGTRLTVT.

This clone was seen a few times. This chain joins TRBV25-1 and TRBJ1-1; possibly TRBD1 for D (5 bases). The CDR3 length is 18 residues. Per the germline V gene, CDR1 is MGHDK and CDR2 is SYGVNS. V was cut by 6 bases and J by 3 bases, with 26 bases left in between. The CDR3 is CASRRVGPDPMGDTEAFF. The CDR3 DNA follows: TGTGCCAGCAGGAGGGTCGGGCCGGACCCAATGGGGGACACTGAAGCTTTCTTT.

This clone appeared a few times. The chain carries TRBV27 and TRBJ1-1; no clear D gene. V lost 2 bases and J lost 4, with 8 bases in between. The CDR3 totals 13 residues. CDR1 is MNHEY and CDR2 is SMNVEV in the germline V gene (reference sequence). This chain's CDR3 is CASSLSHGTEAFF. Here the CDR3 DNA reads TGTGCCAGCAGTTTAAGTCATGGCACTGAAGCTTTCTTT.

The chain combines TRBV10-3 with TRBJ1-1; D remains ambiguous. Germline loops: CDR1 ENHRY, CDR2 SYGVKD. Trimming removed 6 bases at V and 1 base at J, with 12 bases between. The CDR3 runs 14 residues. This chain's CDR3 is CAIRIRLENTEAFF. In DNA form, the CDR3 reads TGTGCCATCAGGATAAGACTAGAGAACACTGAAGCTTTCTTT.

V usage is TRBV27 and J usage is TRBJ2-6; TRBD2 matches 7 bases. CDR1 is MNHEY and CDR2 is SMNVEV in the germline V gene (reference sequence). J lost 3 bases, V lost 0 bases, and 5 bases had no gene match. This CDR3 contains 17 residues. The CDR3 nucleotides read TGTGCCAGCAGTTTATCGGTCAGGGAGGGTGGGGCCAACGTCCTGACTTTC. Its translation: CASSLSVREGGANVLTF.

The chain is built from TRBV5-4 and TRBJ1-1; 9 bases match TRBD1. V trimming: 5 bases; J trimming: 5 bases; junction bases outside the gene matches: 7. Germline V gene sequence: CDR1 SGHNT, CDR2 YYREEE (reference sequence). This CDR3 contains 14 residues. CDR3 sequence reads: CASRQYGTGTEAFF. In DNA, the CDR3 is TGTGCCAGCAGACAGTACGGGACAGGGACTGAAGCTTTCTTT.

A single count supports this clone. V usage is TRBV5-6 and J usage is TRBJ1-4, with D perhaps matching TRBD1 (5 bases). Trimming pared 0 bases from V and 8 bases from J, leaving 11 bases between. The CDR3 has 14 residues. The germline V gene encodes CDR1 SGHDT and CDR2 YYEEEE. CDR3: CASSLGGSGEKLFF. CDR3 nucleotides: TGTGCCAGCAGCTTGGGGGGCTCGGGCGAAAAACTGTTTTTT. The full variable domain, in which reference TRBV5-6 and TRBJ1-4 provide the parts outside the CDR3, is DAGVTQSPTHLIKTRGQQVTLRCSPKSGHDTVSWYQQALGQGPQFIFQYYEEEERQRGNFPDRFSGHQFPNYSSELNVNALLLGDSALYLCASSLGGSGEKLFFGSGTQLSVL.

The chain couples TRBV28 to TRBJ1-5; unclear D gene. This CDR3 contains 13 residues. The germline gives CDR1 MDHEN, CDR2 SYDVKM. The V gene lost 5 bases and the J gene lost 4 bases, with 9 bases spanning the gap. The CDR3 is CASSPTKNQPQHF. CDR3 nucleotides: TGTGCCAGCAGTCCTACTAAAAATCAGCCCCAGCATTTT.

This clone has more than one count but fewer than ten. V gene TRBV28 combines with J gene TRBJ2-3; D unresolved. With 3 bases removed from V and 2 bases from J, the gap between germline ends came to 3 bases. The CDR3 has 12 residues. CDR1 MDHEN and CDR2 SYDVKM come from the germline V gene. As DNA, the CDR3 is TGTGCCAGCAGTTTGCTCACAGATACGCAGTATTTT. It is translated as CASSLLTDTQYF.

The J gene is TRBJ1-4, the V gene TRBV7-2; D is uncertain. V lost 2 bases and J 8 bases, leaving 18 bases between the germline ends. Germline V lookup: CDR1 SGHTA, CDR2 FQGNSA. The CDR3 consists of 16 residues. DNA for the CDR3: TGTGCCAGCAGCTTAAGTCTGTCAGGTGGAGAGGAAAAACTGTTTTTT. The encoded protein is CASSLSLSGGEEKLFF.

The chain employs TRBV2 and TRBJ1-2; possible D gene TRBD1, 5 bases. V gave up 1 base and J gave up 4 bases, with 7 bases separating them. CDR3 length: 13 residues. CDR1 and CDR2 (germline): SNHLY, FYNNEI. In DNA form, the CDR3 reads TGTGCCAGCAGTGAAGGGGGACCCTATGGCTACACCTTC. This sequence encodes CASSEGGPYGYTF. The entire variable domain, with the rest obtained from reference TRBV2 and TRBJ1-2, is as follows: EPEVTQTPSHQVTQMGQEVILRCVPISNHLYFYWYRQILGQKVEFLVSFYNNEISEKSEIFDDQFSVERPDGSNFTLKIRSTKLEDSAMYFCASSEGGPYGYTFGSGTRLTVV.

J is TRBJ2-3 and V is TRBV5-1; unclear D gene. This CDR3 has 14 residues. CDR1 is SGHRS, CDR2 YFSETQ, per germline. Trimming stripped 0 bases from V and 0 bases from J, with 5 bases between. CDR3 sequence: CASSLGTSTDTQYF. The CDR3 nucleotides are TGCGCCAGCAGCTTGGGTACTAGCACAGATACGCAGTATTTT.

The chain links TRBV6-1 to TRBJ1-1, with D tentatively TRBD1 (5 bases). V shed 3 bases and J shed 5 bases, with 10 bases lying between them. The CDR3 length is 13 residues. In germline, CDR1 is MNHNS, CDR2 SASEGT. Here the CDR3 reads CASSEIGGTEAFF. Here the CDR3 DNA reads TGTGCCAGCAGTGAGATTGGGGGAACTGAAGCTTTCTTT.

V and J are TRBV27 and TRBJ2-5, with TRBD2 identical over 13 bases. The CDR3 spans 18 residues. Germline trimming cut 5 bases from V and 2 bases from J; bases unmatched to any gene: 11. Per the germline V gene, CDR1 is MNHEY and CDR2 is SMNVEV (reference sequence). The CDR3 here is CASSERLAGGWGQETQYF. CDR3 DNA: TGTGCCAGCAGTGAGAGACTAGCGGGAGGATGGGGGCAAGAGACCCAGTACTTC.

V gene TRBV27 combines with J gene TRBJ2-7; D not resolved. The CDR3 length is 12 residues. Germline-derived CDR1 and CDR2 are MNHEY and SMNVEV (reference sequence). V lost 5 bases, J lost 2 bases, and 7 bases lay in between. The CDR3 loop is CASSDSPYEQYF. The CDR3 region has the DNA TGTGCCAGCAGTGATAGTCCCTACGAGCAGTACTTC.

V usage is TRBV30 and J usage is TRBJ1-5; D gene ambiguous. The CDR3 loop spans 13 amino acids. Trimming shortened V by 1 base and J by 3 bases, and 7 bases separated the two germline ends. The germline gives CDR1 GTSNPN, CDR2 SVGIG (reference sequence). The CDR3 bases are TGTGCCTGGAGTGGGCAGATCAATCAGCCCCAGCATTTT. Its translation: CAWSGQINQPQHF.

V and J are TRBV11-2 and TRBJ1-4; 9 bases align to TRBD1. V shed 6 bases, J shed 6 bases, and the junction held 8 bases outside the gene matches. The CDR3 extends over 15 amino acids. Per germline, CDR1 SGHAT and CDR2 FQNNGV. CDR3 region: CASRITGGVDEKLFF. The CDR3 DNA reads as TGTGCCAGCAGGATAACAGGGGGCGTGGATGAAAAACTGTTTTTT.

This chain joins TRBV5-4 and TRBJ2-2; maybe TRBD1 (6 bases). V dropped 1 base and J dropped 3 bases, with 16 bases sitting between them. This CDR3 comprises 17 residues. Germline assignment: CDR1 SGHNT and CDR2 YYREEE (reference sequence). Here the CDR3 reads CASSLISGASDTGELFF. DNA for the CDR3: TGTGCCAGCAGCTTGATCTCAGGGGCGTCGGACACCGGGGAGCTGTTTTTT.

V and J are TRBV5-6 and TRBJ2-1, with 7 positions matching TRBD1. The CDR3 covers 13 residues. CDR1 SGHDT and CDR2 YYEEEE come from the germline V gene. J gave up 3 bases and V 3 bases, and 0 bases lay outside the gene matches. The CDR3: CASSWDSYNEQFF. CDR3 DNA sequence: TGTGCCAGCAGCTGGGACAGCTACAATGAGCAGTTCTTC.

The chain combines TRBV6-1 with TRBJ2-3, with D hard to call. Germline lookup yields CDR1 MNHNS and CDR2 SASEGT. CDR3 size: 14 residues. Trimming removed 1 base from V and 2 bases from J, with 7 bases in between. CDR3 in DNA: TGTGCCAGCAGTGAAGGGTTATCCACAGATACGCAGTATTTT. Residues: CASSEGLSTDTQYF.

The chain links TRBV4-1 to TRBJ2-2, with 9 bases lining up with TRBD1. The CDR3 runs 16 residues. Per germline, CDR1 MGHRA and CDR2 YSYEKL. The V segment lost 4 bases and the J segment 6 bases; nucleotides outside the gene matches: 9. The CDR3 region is CASSPRDREGSGELFF. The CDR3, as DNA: TGCGCCAGCAGCCCCCGGGACAGGGAGGGATCCGGGGAGCTGTTTTTT.

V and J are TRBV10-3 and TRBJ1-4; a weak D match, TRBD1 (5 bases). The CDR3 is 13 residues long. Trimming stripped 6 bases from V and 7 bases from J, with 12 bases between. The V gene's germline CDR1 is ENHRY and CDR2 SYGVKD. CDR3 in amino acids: CAIRGDETEKLFF. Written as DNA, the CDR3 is TGTGCCATCAGAGGGGATGAAACTGAAAAACTGTTTTTT.